The rows below give T cell receptor beta chains drawn from one sample of a study of shared clonotypes between healthy human individuals. The protocol was immunoSEQ multiplex PCR, while the TCRdb copy is restricted to in-frame clones and leaves out a portion. The sample includes 900,000 to 1,200,000 clones, 78% of them seen just once. Sequenced: memory CD4+ T cells from PBMCs. The receptors were gathered from a man aged 18 to 29 in good health. Some clones in this sample may be carry-over from other donors' samples. CDR3s include the opening cysteine and the closing phenylalanine or tryptophan. D genes are given only for firm matches. Clone size, where shown, is once, few, many, or a class for clones that have expanded.

>.|.|TRBV20-1|TRBJ1-1
TGCAGTGCTGCCCCGGGACGGGAAGCTTTCTTT
CSAAPGREAFF
>.|.|TRBV5-8|TRBJ1-4
TGTGCCAGCAGCCTACGGGGCTTGAATGAAAAACTGTTTTTT
CASSLRGLNEKLFF
>.|TRBD2|TRBV4-3|TRBJ2-1
TGCGCCAGCAGCCAAGTTCCCCCGACAGGATTTAGCGGGAGCTCCTACAATGAGCAGTTCTTC
CASSQVPPTGFSGSSYNEQFF
>.|.|TRBV5-4|TRBJ1-2
TGTGCCAGCCCTCCTATCCTACCAGGAAAGACCTATGGCTACACCTTC
CASPPILPGKTYGYTF
>.|.|TRBV28|TRBJ1-5
TGTGCCAGCAGTGGGACCGGGAGCAATCAGCCCCAGCATTTT
CASSGTGSNQPQHF
>.|TRBD2|TRBV28|TRBJ2-7
TGTGCCAGCAGTTCGAGCGGGAGTAATGCTTACGAGCAGTACTTC
CASSSSGSNAYEQYF
>.|.|TRBV25-1|TRBJ2-5
TGTGCCAGCAGTGAGGGTGGCACCCAGTACTTC
CASSEGGTQYF
>.|.|TRBV29-1|TRBJ2-4
TGCAGCGTTGAAGATCTTTCCGGGACGGACATTCAGTACTTC
CSVEDLSGTDIQYF
>.|.|TRBV10-3|TRBJ2-7
TGTGCCATCAGGGACAGTTCGCCTGACGAGCAGTACTTC
CAIRDSSPDEQYF
>.|.|TRBV2|TRBJ1-2
TGTGCCAGCACCCTAACAGAGCAAGTTAACTATGGCTACACCTTC
CASTLTEQVNYGYTF
>.|.|TRBV18|TRBJ1-1
TGTGCCAGCTCACCCTCCGGGGGAGGTGACACTGAAGCTTTCTTT
CASSPSGGGDTEAFF
>.|.|TRBV19|TRBJ1-2
TGTGCCAGTAGTATAGACCGCCAGTCCTATGGCTACACCTTC
CASSIDRQSYGYTF
>few|.|TRBV2|TRBJ1-1
TGTGCCAGCAGTCCAAGACAGACGTCTGAAGCTTTCTTT
CASSPRQTSEAFF
>.|.|TRBV6-5|TRBJ1-2
TGTGCCAGCAGTTACCAGGGTGGCTACACCTTC
CASSYQGGYTF
>.|.|TRBV6-1|TRBJ1-1
TGTGCCAGCAGTGAGCGGGCAGAGCAGCAAGCTTTCTTT
CASSERAEQQAFF
>once|TRBD1|TRBV7-9|TRBJ1-2
TGTGCCAGCAGCATGCGGGACAGCACCTCGGGGGACACCTTC
CASSMRDSTSGDTF
>.|.|TRBV7-9|TRBJ1-3
TGTGCCAGCAGCCAGGACAGCCCAACGGGGGACACCATATATTTT
CASSQDSPTGDTIYF
>.|.|TRBV30|TRBJ2-7
TGTGCCTGGAGCCCGGGACTGGCCTACGAGCAGTACTTC
CAWSPGLAYEQYF
>few|.|TRBV19|TRBJ1-1
TGTGCCAGTAGTACCCCGGGGTTGAACACTGAAGCTTTCTTT
CASSTPGLNTEAFF
>many|TRBD2|TRBV10-3|TRBJ2-5
TGTGCCATCAGTAGTAGCGGGCCCTCCGAGACCCAGTACTTC
CAISSSGPSETQYF
>.|.|TRBV6-1|TRBJ2-7
TGTGCCAGCAGTTCAGGTCCTTCCTACGAGCAGTACTTC
CASSSGPSYEQYF
>.|TRBD2|TRBV5-1|TRBJ2-5
TGCGCCAGCAGCCCCGTGGCGGGAGGCGAGACCCAGTACTTC
CASSPVAGGETQYF
>many|TRBD1|TRBV4-3|TRBJ2-7
TGCGCCAGCAGCCCGGACAGGGGGCGCGAGCAGTACTTC
CASSPDRGREQYF
>.|.|TRBV28|TRBJ1-5
TGTGCCAGCAGTCTGGGGGGAGGCAATCAGCCCCAGCATTTT
CASSLGGGNQPQHF
>.|.|TRBV4-3|TRBJ2-3
TGCGCCAGCAGGCGTACTACAGGAGGCGATACGCAGTATTTT
CASRRTTGGDTQYF
>.|.|TRBV4-1|TRBJ1-2
TGCGCCAGCAGCCAGGGACGTTCATATGGCTACACCTTC
CASSQGRSYGYTF
>once|.|TRBV7-2|TRBJ1-5
TGTGCCAGCAGCCTTATTGCCGATCAGCCCCAGCATTTT
CASSLIADQPQHF
>.|.|TRBV7-2|TRBJ1-1
TGTGCCAGCAGCTCTACAGATAGACACACTGAAGCTTTCTTT
CASSSTDRHTEAFF
>.|.|TRBV20-1|TRBJ2-1
TGCAGTGCTAGACCCTCCCAGTTCTTC
CSARPSQFF
>once|.|TRBV4-1|TRBJ2-3
TGCGCCAGCAGCCAAGACCTTTGGGGCACAGATACGCAGTATTTT
CASSQDLWGTDTQYF
>.|.|TRBV10-3|TRBJ1-5
TGTGCCATCAGTGGGCCAGAAGATAGCAATCAGCCCCAGCATTTT
CAISGPEDSNQPQHF
>.|TRBD1|TRBV7-2|TRBJ1-2
TGTGCCAGCAGCTTAGACACAGGGGCCCTCAATGGCTACACCTTC
CASSLDTGALNGYTF
>.|.|TRBV27|TRBJ1-1
TGTGCCAGCAGTTTATCGAGGGTGAACACTGAAGCTTTCTTT
CASSLSRVNTEAFF
>.|TRBD2|TRBV9|TRBJ2-5
TGTGCCAGCAGCCCCCACCCCGGACTAGCGGGGGAAGAGACCCAGTACTTC
CASSPHPGLAGEETQYF
>.|TRBD1|TRBV9|TRBJ2-4
TGTGCCAGCAGCGTAGGACAGGGGTGGGATGTAACCAAAAACATTCAGTACTTC
CASSVGQGWDVTKNIQYF
>.|.|TRBV6-6|TRBJ1-1
TGTGCCAGCAGTTTAGGGGAGTTCACTGAAGCTTTCTTT
CASSLGEFTEAFF
>.|.|TRBV30|TRBJ1-4
TGTGCCTGGTTCCCCAGAGGTGCAACTAATGAAAAACTGTTTTTT
CAWFPRGATNEKLFF
>.|TRBD1|TRBV2|TRBJ2-2
TGTGCCAGCAGGACAGGGACGACCGGGGAGCTGTTTTTT
CASRTGTTGELFF
>.|TRBD1|TRBV18|TRBJ1-2
TGTGCCAGCTCACCGTCCCGGGACAGGGAGGGCTATGGCTACACCTTC
CASSPSRDREGYGYTF
>.|TRBD2|TRBV2|TRBJ2-4
TGTGCCAGCAGTGCAGGGACTAGCGCTAACATTCAGTACTTC
CASSAGTSANIQYF
>.|.|TRBV23-1|TRBJ2-7
TGCGCCAGCAATCGATCGCAGGGGCAGTACTTC
CASNRSQGQYF
>few|TRBD2|TRBV6-1|TRBJ2-7
TGTGCCAGCAGTGATATTTTAAGCGGGAGGTACTACGAGCAGTACTTC
CASSDILSGRYYEQYF
>.|.|TRBV5-6|TRBJ2-3
TGTGCCAGCAGCTTGTTCCGCGCAGATACGCAGTATTTT
CASSLFRADTQYF
>.|.|TRBV28|TRBJ1-4
TGTGCCAGCAGTTTAAGAGGCAGGGACGGTGAAAAACTGTTTTTT
CASSLRGRDGEKLFF
>.|.|TRBV10-3|TRBJ2-1
TGTGCCATTGGACTAGGGGGGTCCTACAATGAGCAGTTCTTC
CAIGLGGSYNEQFF
>.|TRBD2|TRBV7-9|TRBJ2-7
TGTGCCAGCAGCCGCCTCCTAGCGGGAGCCTCCTACGAGCAGTACTTC
CASSRLLAGASYEQYF
>.|.|TRBV18|TRBJ2-7
TGTGCCAGCTCAAGTGGGCGGGGTCAGTACGAGCAGTACTTC
CASSSGRGQYEQYF
>few|.|TRBV10-3|TRBJ1-1
TGTGCCATCAGTCCCTTAGTTGGTACGAACACTGAAGCTTTCTTT
CAISPLVGTNTEAFF
>.|.|TRBV7-2|TRBJ1-2
TGTGCCAGCAGCTTAGTTGGACATGGCTACACCTTC
CASSLVGHGYTF
>many|.|TRBV30|TRBJ1-2
TGTGCCTGGAGTATCCTACGGGCCTTTAACTATGGCTACACCTTC
CAWSILRAFNYGYTF
>once|TRBD2|TRBV7-2|TRBJ2-7
TGTGCCAGCAGCCCGCGGACTAGCGGGGCTTTGAGCGAGCAGTACTTC
CASSPRTSGALSEQYF